Described below is a single T cell receptor beta chain sequence and its context. The target of this receptor is not known. No qualities accompany the bases; no much larger clone lies one base away. These data belong to a study of blood T cell repertoires in COVID-19 (dated by TCRdb to 2020 to 2021). In the study overall: Samples covering the acute and convalescent phases of COVID-19 were provided by collaborators in the United States, Italy and Spain. The prospective study material was composed of cDNA or gDNA derived from T cells, B-cell-depleted T cells, or PBMCs. Subjects who had been exposed to COVID-19, were actively infected with it, or had recovered from it provided the deeply sampled blood TCRbeta repertoires that made up the dataset. The repertoires were released in a freely available public database intended as a resource for research on the immune response to SARS-CoV-2. The samples were drawn from the first 160 participants of the ongoing ImmuneRACE study and from under 1,500 subjects provided by 6 global collaborators. Sample metadata almost always included a de-identified subject ID, COVID-19 status, age in years and sex. Where available, HLA class I and class II types were taken from metadata supplied by the sample provider and were not determined by assay-based typing. Paper-wide results and their limitations: The quantity of clinical and demographic metadata differed by source and by participant and was supplied without curation.

V is pruned by 8 bases and J by 2 bases, leaving 8 bases of the junction without a gene match. The CDR3, cysteine through phenylalanine, is 15 amino acids long. Just the 45-base CDR3 DNA is kept, in frame starting at base 1. The CDR1 and CDR2 encoded by the germline V gene are MNHEY and SVGEGT. In Seattle, one collaborating source enrolled patients while the infection was active and tracked those patients longitudinally over the course of disease. The collaborating institutions used their own protocols to collect whole blood in K2EDTA tubes. Collaborator samples were shipped for TCRbeta analysis as frozen whole blood, isolated PBMCs, or DNA extracted from either sample type. TCRbeta CDR3 regions were amplified from genomic DNA by means of the immunoSEQ Assay, a bias-controlled multiplex PCR. The study's own analysis went as follows. The number of nucleated cells in each sample was estimated by amplification of reference gene primers within the assay. Sequence reads were collapsed and filtered to measure the absolute abundance of every unique TCRbeta CDR3 rearrangement. For each sample, productive Simpson clonality was calculated by taking the square root of Simpson's diversity index across productive rearrangements. In its TCRdb copy, this immuneACCESS table keeps in-frame sequences only and misses some clones. Where compared with another copy, unresolved V genes explain less than half of these, and the others have no known cause. V, J and clone size are those of that table, while D and trimming were read from the DNA. In all, the sample holds under 250,000 clones, and approximately 90% of those were seen once. The ten largest clones capture approximately 0.77% of the sample.

The sequencing input was peripheral blood. The origin of this receptor is a man in his 60s with COVID-19, enrolled during active disease. The sequence links TRBV6-2 or TRBV6-3 to TRBJ2-1, with 8 bases matching TRBD2. The nucleotide sequence is TGTGCCAGCGGCCCCGGGGGGGGGACCTACAATGAGCAGTTCTTC. Translation gives CASGPGGGTYNEQFF.